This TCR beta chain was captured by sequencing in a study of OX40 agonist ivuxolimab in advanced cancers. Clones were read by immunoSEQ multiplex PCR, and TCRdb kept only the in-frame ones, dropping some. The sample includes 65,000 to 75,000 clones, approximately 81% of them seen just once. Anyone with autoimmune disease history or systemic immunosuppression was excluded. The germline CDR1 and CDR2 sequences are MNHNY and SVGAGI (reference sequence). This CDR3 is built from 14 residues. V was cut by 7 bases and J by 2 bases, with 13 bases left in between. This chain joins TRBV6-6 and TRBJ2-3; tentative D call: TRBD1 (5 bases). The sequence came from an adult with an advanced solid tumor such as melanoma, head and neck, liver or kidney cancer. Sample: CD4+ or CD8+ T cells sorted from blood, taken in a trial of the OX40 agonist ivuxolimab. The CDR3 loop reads CASTKGQNTDTQYF. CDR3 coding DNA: TGTGCCAGCACCAAGGGGCAAAACACAGATACGCAGTATTTT.